Each of the 31 T cell receptor beta chains below was sequenced from the same sample in a study of identical twins. TCRdb re-called the 5' RACE reads through MiXCR, storing one row per CDR3 protein. The table has 1.5 million or so distinct CDR3 sequences, 25% to 35% seen once; the top ten hold less than 0.35%. Sequencing was performed on cord blood. These receptors all come from a newborn girl in good health.

This clonotype has a count of ten or more. The V call is TRBV29-1, the J call TRBJ2-5; D is uncertain. Germline CDR1 and CDR2: SQVTM and ANQGSEA. This CDR3 region has 12 residues. Trimming shortened V by 4 bases and J by 7 bases, and 13 bases separated the two germline ends. CDR3 DNA sequence: TGCAGCGTTGTGGGCGGTTCTGGGACCCAGTACTTC. Protein product: CSVVGGSGTQYF.

The chain recombines TRBV10-3 with TRBJ1-1, with 9 bases lining up with TRBD1. The CDR3 is 17 amino acids. V lost 3 bases and J lost 1; bases outside the gene matches: 9. Germline CDR1 reads ENHRY; CDR2 reads SYGVKD. The CDR3 bases are TGTGCCATCAGTGACCCGAACAGGGGGCGGGCGAACACTGAAGCTTTCTTT. Its protein is CAISDPNRGRANTEAFF.

This clonotype has just a few counts. The chain recombines TRBV5-5 with TRBJ2-7; TRBD1 is a possible D gene (6 bases). The germline CDR1 and CDR2 sequences are SGHKS and YYEKEE (reference sequence). With 2 bases removed from V and 2 bases from J, the gap between germline ends came to 11 bases. The CDR3 runs 14 residues. CDR3 residues: CASSFPGTPYEQYF. CDR3 nucleotide sequence: TGTGCCAGCAGCTTCCCAGGGACACCCTACGAGCAGTACTTC.

The gene calls are TRBV28 and TRBJ2-4; D is tentatively TRBD1 or TRBD2 (5 bases each). Germline CDR1 and CDR2: MDHEN and SYDVKM. Trimming took 8 bases from V and 4 from J, leaving 15 bases between them. The CDR3 contains 14 residues. In DNA form, the CDR3 reads TGTGCCAGCCGACCGAGGGGTGGTAAAAACATTCAGTACTTC. As protein: CASRPRGGKNIQYF.

This clonotype came up a few times. The chain is built from TRBV28 and TRBJ2-3; 9 bases are shared with TRBD2. The CDR3 has 15 amino acids. V lost 2 bases and J lost 4; bases outside the gene matches: 4. Germline V lookup: CDR1 MDHEN, CDR2 SYDVKM. This chain's CDR3 is CASSLRREGPDTQYF. The DNA of the CDR3 is TGTGCCAGCAGTTTAAGGCGGGAGGGCCCAGATACGCAGTATTTT.

Turning to this clonotype: The junction differs from germline at one of its ends, possibly a read error. The chain couples TRBV4-2 to TRBJ2-3; D not certain. Germline CDR1 LGHNA, CDR2 YNFKEQ. This CDR3 spans 18 amino acids. CDR3 in DNA: TGTGCCAGCAGCCAAGATGGTCTAATTGGGATTAGCACATATACGCAGTATTTT. Protein product: CASSQDGLIGISTYTQYF.

V usage is TRBV3-1 and J usage is TRBJ2-7, with TRBD1 as a possible D gene (6 bases). This CDR3 spans 14 amino acids. Per germline, CDR1 LGHDT and CDR2 YNNKEL (reference sequence). V was pared by 0 bases and J by 5 bases, with 11 bases between. Written as DNA, the CDR3 is TGTGCCAGCAGCCAAGATCCCACAGGGAACGAGCAGTACTTC. This sequence encodes CASSQDPTGNEQYF.

Ten or more counts support this clonotype. This CDR3 reads CASRRRSTDTQYF. Written as DNA, the CDR3 is TGTGCCAGCAGGAGACGGTCCACAGATACGCAGTATTTT. This chain joins TRBV7-9 and TRBJ2-3; D uncertain. Germline assignment: CDR1 SEHNR and CDR2 FQNEAQ (reference sequence). The CDR3 sequence is 13 residues long. V lost 6 bases, J lost 2 bases, and 9 bases lay in between.

The rearrangement uses TRBV27 and TRBJ1-2; a weak D match, TRBD1 (5 bases). The CDR3 extends over 14 amino acids. V lost 6 bases and J 5 bases, leaving 16 bases between the germline ends. Germline-derived CDR1 and CDR2 are MNHEY and SMNVEV (reference sequence). Here the CDR3 DNA reads TGTGCCAGCAGATCATTGGGGGGAGGGTATGGCTACACCTTC. It codes for CASRSLGGGYGYTF.

In its sample, this clonotype was seen a few times. The chain links TRBV20-1 to TRBJ2-1, with a tentative D call TRBD1 (6 bases). Germline CDR1 is DFQATT and CDR2 is SNEGSKA (reference sequence). V dropped 5 bases and J dropped 2 bases, with 13 bases sitting between them. The CDR3 runs 14 residues. CDR3 nucleotides: TGCAGTGCTGTCCGGGACACTGCCTACAATGAGCAGTTCTTC. Translating gives CSAVRDTAYNEQFF.

This clonotype was recorded only once. This chain links TRBV5-1 with TRBJ1-3, with D possibly matching TRBD1 (5 bases). V lost 2 bases and J 2 bases, leaving 14 bases between the germline ends. The CDR3 totals 16 residues. Germline CDR1 is SGHRS and CDR2 is YFSETQ. CDR3: CASSFLGPVPGNTIYF. DNA of the CDR3: TGCGCCAGCAGCTTCCTGGGGCCAGTTCCTGGAAACACCATATATTTT.

This clonotype was seen a handful of times. V and J are TRBV11-1 and TRBJ2-1; D unclear. This CDR3 contains 13 residues. Trimming removed 4 bases at V and 9 bases at J, with 13 bases between. The germline V gene encodes CDR1 SGHAT and CDR2 FQDESV (reference sequence). The CDR3 bases are TGTGCCAGCAGCTCCCCAGGTGTCACTGAGCAGTTCTTC. Protein: CASSSPGVTEQFF.

This chain uses TRBV20-1 with TRBJ1-2, with D maybe TRBD1 (5 bases). Trimming shortened V by 1 base and J by 3 bases, and 9 bases separated the two germline ends. Germline assignment: CDR1 DFQATT and CDR2 SNEGSKA (reference sequence). This CDR3 region has 13 residues. The CDR3 is CSARVQVDYGYTF. As DNA, the CDR3 is TGCAGTGCTAGAGTACAGGTTGACTATGGCTACACCTTC.

The count of this clonotype is one. This rearrangement joins TRBV30 to TRBJ1-5, with no clear D. The germline CDR1 and CDR2 sequences are GTSNPN and SVGIG (reference sequence). V lost 1 base and J lost 2, with 6 bases in between. The CDR3 runs 13 residues. CDR3 DNA sequence: TGTGCCTGGAGTGCAGGCCGCAATCAGCCCCAGCATTTT. This encodes CAWSAGRNQPQHF.

About this clonotype: With a much larger clone just one base away, this may be a read error. The rearrangement joins TRBV5-1 to TRBJ2-7; D remains unclear. The CDR3 has 14 residues. Germline V gene sequence: CDR1 SGHRS, CDR2 YFSETQ. CDR3 protein: CASSFTVNSYERYF. As DNA, the CDR3 is TGCGCCAGCAGCTTTACCGTTAACTCCTACGAGCGGTACTTC.

The gene calls are TRBV6-2 or TRBV6-3 and TRBJ2-1, with D hard to call. Germline V CDR1 and CDR2: MNHEY, SVGEGT. CDR3 length: 12 amino acids. V shed 0 bases and J shed 15 bases, with 12 bases lying between them. CDR3 residues: CASSYSTARPFF. CDR3 coding DNA: TGTGCCAGCAGTTACTCGACGGCTAGGCCGTTCTTC.

This chain connects TRBV6-6 to TRBJ1-2; 9 bases line up with TRBD1. This CDR3 comprises 16 residues. V gave up 4 bases and J gave up 6 bases; unmatched junction bases: 12. The germline CDR1 and CDR2 sequences are MNHNY and SVGAGI (reference sequence). CDR3 DNA: TGTGCCAGCAGTTCTCACTTGGGACAGGGCATGAATGGCTACACCTTC. Protein: CASSSHLGQGMNGYTF.

The chain joins TRBV10-3 to TRBJ2-1; 7 nucleotides agree with TRBD1. With V trimmed by 3 bases and J by 6 bases, 5 bases remained unmatched. Germline CDR1 and CDR2: ENHRY and SYGVKD. The CDR3 extends over 14 amino acids. The CDR3 protein is CAISDHRTGNEQFF. CDR3 coding DNA: TGTGCCATCAGTGACCATCGGACAGGCAATGAGCAGTTCTTC.

The chain carries TRBV7-8 and TRBJ2-1; D gene ambiguous. The DNA end is a closer match to TRBJ2-7, so the J assignment may be wrong. There are 17 residues in the CDR3. Germline-derived CDR1 and CDR2 are SGHVS and FQNEAQ. The CDR3 DNA sequence: TGTGCCAGCAGCCTCACCGGTGTCCTTTACTCCTACAATGAGCAGTACTTC. Translation gives CASSLTGVLYSYNEQYF.

The V and J genes are TRBV20-1 and TRBJ2-4; 9 bases agree with TRBD2. The tail of the sequence fits TRBJ2-7 better, so the J call may be wrong. Germline V gene sequence: CDR1 DFQATT, CDR2 SNEGSKA (reference sequence). There are 14 residues in the CDR3. CDR3 DNA: TGCAGTGCTAGAGATAGTAGCGGGGGCTACGAGCAGTACTTC. It yields the protein CSARDSSGGYEQYF.

This clonotype was found once. The chain combines TRBV12-3 or TRBV12-4 with TRBJ2-3; tentatively, D is TRBD2 (5 bases). The CDR3 is 15 amino acids. Trimming removed 5 bases at V and 4 bases at J, with 16 bases between. Here the CDR3 DNA reads TGTGCCAGCAGTCCTAAAGGGATTAGCGCAGATACGCAGTATTTT. Protein: CASSPKGISADTQYF.

The chain uses TRBV24-1 and TRBJ2-3; 12 bases are a match to TRBD1. Looked up from germline, CDR1 is KGHDR and CDR2 is SFDVKD. V lost 5 bases and J lost 6; bases outside the gene matches: 8. The CDR3 is 16 residues long. In nucleotides, the CDR3 is TGTGCCACCAGTGCCCTGGGGACAGGGGGCGCGGATACGCAGTATTTT. This codes for CATSALGTGGADTQYF.

Of note for this clonotype: It may be a read error: a sequence one base away is much more abundant. V is TRBV10-3 and J is TRBJ2-5; possible D gene TRBD1, 6 bases. The closer fit of TRBJ2-1 to the DNA end suggests the J call may be wrong. The length of the CDR3 is 14 residues. CDR1 and CDR2 from the germline V gene are ENHRY and SYGVKD. The CDR3 region is CAISDQGYQETQFF. In nucleotides, the CDR3 is TGTGCCATCAGTGATCAGGGGTACCAAGAGACCCAGTTCTTC.

J is TRBJ2-7 and V is TRBV2; D uncertain. The CDR3 is made up of 13 amino acids. In germline, CDR1 is SNHLY, CDR2 FYNNEI. V was shortened by 8 bases and J by 2 bases, with 13 bases between the two germline ends. CDR3 sequence: CASYGWSTYEQYF. The DNA of the CDR3 is TGTGCCAGCTACGGGTGGTCCACCTACGAGCAGTACTTC.

V usage is TRBV20-1 and J usage is TRBJ2-1; TRBD1 matches 7 bases. CDR1 is DFQATT, CDR2 SNEGSKA, per germline (reference sequence). This CDR3 region has 12 residues. DNA of the CDR3: TGCGGCCTCGGGACAGTTCACAATGAGCAGTTCTTC. Translated: CGLGTVHNEQFF.

The CDR3 nucleotides read TGTGCCAGCAGCCGGGACACTTACACTGAAGCTTTCTTT. Amino acids: CASSRDTYTEAFF. The V call is TRBV12-3 or TRBV12-4, the J call TRBJ1-1, with a possible D match to TRBD1 (6 bases). There are 13 residues in the CDR3. Trimming stripped 6 bases from V and 3 bases from J, with 11 bases between.

The chain is built from TRBV7-6 and TRBJ1-6; D may be TRBD1 (5 bases). Germline lookup yields CDR1 SGHVS and CDR2 FNYEAQ. With 2 bases removed from V and 0 bases from J, the gap between germline ends came to 8 bases. The CDR3 is 16 residues long. Written as DNA, the CDR3 is TGTGCCAGCAGCTTAACGACAGACTCCTATAATTCACCCCTCCACTTT. It encodes CASSLTTDSYNSPLHF.

The chain couples TRBV20-1 to TRBJ2-3; TRBD2 agrees at 8 bases. The CDR3 runs to 13 residues. In germline, CDR1 is DFQATT, CDR2 SNEGSKA (reference sequence). CDR3 bases: TGCGGTTGCCTAGCGGGTGGCACAGATACGCAGTATTTT. Protein product: CGCLAGGTDTQYF.

This chain links TRBV20-1 with TRBJ2-1; no clear D. Germline V lookup: CDR1 DFQATT, CDR2 SNEGSKA (reference sequence). Trimming stripped 0 bases from V and 6 bases from J, with 15 bases between. The CDR3 extends over 15 amino acids. The CDR3 bases are TGCAGTGCTAGAGAGGGTAGTAGCCTAGTCAATGAGCAGTTCTTC. The encoded protein is CSAREGSSLVNEQFF.

The V call is TRBV6-1, the J call TRBJ1-5; 8 nucleotides line up with TRBD1. The CDR3 length is 14 residues. Per the germline V gene, CDR1 is MNHNS and CDR2 is SASEGT. With 5 bases clipped from V and 5 bases from J, the junction kept 5 bases outside the gene matches. The CDR3 region is CASSSGGGDQPQHF. CDR3 nucleotide sequence: TGTGCCAGCAGTTCAGGGGGCGGCGATCAGCCCCAGCATTTT.

This clonotype turned up a few times. V usage is TRBV7-2 and J usage is TRBJ2-3, with 7 bases identical to TRBD2. CDR1 and CDR2 from the germline V gene are SGHTA and FQGNSA. V gave up 4 bases and J gave up 7 bases; unmatched junction bases: 5. CDR3 length: 13 residues. The CDR3: CASSSRTRNTQYF. CDR3 nucleotide sequence: TGTGCCAGCAGCTCACGGACTAGGAATACGCAGTATTTT.